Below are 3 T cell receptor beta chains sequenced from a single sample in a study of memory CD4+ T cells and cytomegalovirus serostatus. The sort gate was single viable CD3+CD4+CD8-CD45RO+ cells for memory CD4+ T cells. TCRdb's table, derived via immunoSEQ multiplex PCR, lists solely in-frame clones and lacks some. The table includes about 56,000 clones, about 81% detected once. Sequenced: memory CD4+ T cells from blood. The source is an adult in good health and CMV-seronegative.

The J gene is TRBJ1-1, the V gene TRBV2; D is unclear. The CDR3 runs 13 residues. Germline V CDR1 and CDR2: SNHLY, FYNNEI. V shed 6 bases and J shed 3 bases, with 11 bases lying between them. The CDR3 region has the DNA TGTGCCAGCAGCCTAATCGAGTACACTGAAGCTTTCTTT. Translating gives CASSLIEYTEAFF.

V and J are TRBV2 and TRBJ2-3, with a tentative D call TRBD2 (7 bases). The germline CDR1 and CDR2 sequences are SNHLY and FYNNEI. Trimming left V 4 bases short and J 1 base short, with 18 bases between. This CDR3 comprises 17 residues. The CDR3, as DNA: TGTGCCAGCAGTGGGGGTCCGGGGGGCGCAGGCACAGATACGCAGTATTTT. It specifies CASSGGPGGAGTDTQYF.

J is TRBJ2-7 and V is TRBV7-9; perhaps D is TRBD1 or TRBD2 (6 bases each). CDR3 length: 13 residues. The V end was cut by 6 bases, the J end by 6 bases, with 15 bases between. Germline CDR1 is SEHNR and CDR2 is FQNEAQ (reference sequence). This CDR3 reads CASRPPGAGEQYF. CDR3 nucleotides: TGTGCCAGCAGACCCCCGGGGGCGGGCGAGCAGTACTTC.